The 24 T cell receptor beta chains below come from one sample, sequenced in a study of T-cell reconstitution after alpha-beta-depleted transplantation in children. Preparation of the TCRbeta library was carried out with unique molecular identifiers. TCRdb re-derived calls from the PCR reads in MiXCR, one entry per CDR3 protein. The sample holds around 300,000 distinct CDR3 sequences, about 9.4% seen once. Sequenced here: PBMCs, sampled before TCRalphabeta/CD19-depleted stem cell transplant. These TCRs come from a boy younger than two with acute myeloid leukemia, due to receive a stem cell transplant.

This clonotype showed up just a few times. The chain is built from TRBV5-1 and TRBJ2-1, with 10 bases fitting TRBD1. The CDR3 spans 17 residues. V gave up 2 bases and J gave up 4 bases; unmatched junction bases: 9. The V gene's germline CDR1 is SGHRS and CDR2 YFSETQ. The CDR3 nucleotides read TGCGCCAGCAGCTTAATGACAGGGGGCCAATCTTACAATGAGCAGTTCTTC. Its protein is CASSLMTGGQSYNEQFF.

In this sample, this clonotype turned up a few times. V and J are TRBV10-3 and TRBJ2-1, with TRBD2 identical over 8 bases. Germline CDR1 ENHRY, CDR2 SYGVKD. The CDR3 extends over 15 amino acids. With V trimmed by 2 bases and J by 4 bases, 4 bases remained unmatched. This chain's CDR3 is CAISEPGLEYNEQFF. The CDR3, as DNA: TGTGCCATCAGTGAGCCGGGACTAGAATACAATGAGCAGTTCTTC.

The chain employs TRBV1 and TRBJ2-3; the table's D call TRBD2 went unverified against the DNA. TRBV1 is deemed a pseudogene. The CDR3 runs to 16 residues. CDR3 sequence reads: CTSNQIGLAGQDTQYF. In nucleotides, the CDR3 is TGCACCAGCAACCAGATAGGACTAGCGGGCCAGGATACGCAGTATTTT.

This clonotype was picked up a small number of times. The chain has TRBV12-3 or TRBV12-4 and TRBJ1-5; D is ambiguous. The CDR3 extends over 14 amino acids. With 6 bases removed from V and 0 bases from J, the gap between germline ends came to 9 bases. This CDR3 reads CASRTDYSNQPQHF. The CDR3 nucleotides are TGTGCCAGCAGAACAGACTATAGCAATCAGCCCCAGCATTTT.

This clonotype was counted at least ten times. The chain recombines TRBV28 with TRBJ2-7; maybe TRBD2 (6 bases). V dropped 3 bases and J dropped 5 bases, with 17 bases sitting between them. The CDR3 length is 15 residues. Germline CDR1 and CDR2: MDHEN and SYDVKM. The CDR3 spells CASSLGTHLADEQYF. In DNA form, the CDR3 reads TGTGCCAGCAGTTTGGGGACTCATTTGGCGGACGAGCAGTACTTC.

There are many counts of this clonotype. The chain joins TRBV28 to TRBJ2-1; the match to TRBD1 covers 9 bases. The CDR3 length is 15 residues. The junction had 5 bases not matched to a gene; V was cut back by 5 bases and J by 3 bases. The germline V gene has CDR1 MDHEN and CDR2 SYDVKM. CDR3: CASSVRQGGYNEQFF. The CDR3 nucleotides read TGTGCCAGCAGTGTAAGACAGGGGGGCTACAATGAGCAGTTCTTC.

This clonotype came up many times. The gene calls are TRBV6-5 and TRBJ2-7, with 10 bases identical to TRBD2. Germline CDR1 and CDR2: MNHEY and SVGAGI. V lost 2 bases, J lost 6 bases, and 10 bases stayed unmatched. This CDR3 is built from 16 residues. CDR3 coding DNA: TGTGCCAGCAGTTACCTGGCTAGCGGGGGCAAGGGCGAGCAGTACTTC. This gives the protein CASSYLASGGKGEQYF.

This clonotype was picked up many times. The chain joins TRBV14 to TRBJ2-5; maybe TRBD2 (6 bases). V dropped 4 bases and J dropped 2 bases, with 11 bases sitting between them. The CDR3 extends over 14 amino acids. Germline V gives CDR1 SGHDN, CDR2 FVKESK. The CDR3 here is CASSRVREQETQYF. CDR3 bases: TGTGCCAGCAGCCGTGTACGGGAGCAAGAGACCCAGTACTTC. Variable domain in full (rest from reference TRBV14 and TRBJ2-5): EAGVTQFPSHSVIEKGQTVTLRCDPISGHDNLYWYRRVMGKEIKFLLHFVKESKQDESGMPNNRFLAERTGGTYSTLKVQPAELEDSGVYFCASSRVREQETQYFGPGTRLLVL.

There are many counts of this clonotype. V and J are TRBV4-3 and TRBJ2-3, with D perhaps assigned TRBD1 or TRBD2 (5 bases each). V lost 0 bases to trimming and J lost 7 bases, with 11 bases between them. In germline, CDR1 is LGHNA, CDR2 YSLEER. The CDR3 sequence is 14 residues long. In DNA, the CDR3 is TGCGCCAGCAGCCAAGATTCGAGGGGTCATACGCAGTATTTT. It encodes CASSQDSRGHTQYF.

The sample holds a few counts of this clonotype. The V gene is TRBV28, the J gene TRBJ1-2; D is uncertain. This CDR3 comprises 13 residues. CDR1 MDHEN and CDR2 SYDVKM come from the germline V gene. V lost 0 bases, J lost 3 bases, and 5 bases lay in between. CDR3 sequence: CASSLWVDYGYTF. The CDR3 nucleotides are TGTGCCAGCAGTTTATGGGTTGACTATGGCTACACCTTC.

This rearrangement joins TRBV11-3 to TRBJ2-1; D is undetermined. Germline CDR1 is SGHNT and CDR2 is YENEEA. This CDR3 is built from 13 residues. The germline V and J ends were trimmed by 5 bases and 2 bases, with 7 bases remaining between them. The CDR3 DNA reads TGTGCCAGCAGCCCATCCCCCTACAATGAGCAGTTCTTC. This gives the protein CASSPSPYNEQFF.

On this clonotype itself: This sequence may be a read error, since a much larger clone differs from it by one base. CDR3 DNA: TGTGCCAGCAGCCCACTAGCGGCTAACTCCTACGAGCGGTACTTC. Protein sequence: CASSPLAANSYERYF. V usage is TRBV11-2 and J usage is TRBJ2-7; 8 bases line up with TRBD2. The length of the CDR3 is 15 residues. Germline V gene lookup returns CDR1 SGHAT and CDR2 FQNNGV.

At least ten counts were recorded for this clonotype. Here the CDR3 DNA reads TGTGCCAGCAGCTTGGACGTGGGTTCCGGGGAGCTGTTTTTT. This sequence encodes CASSLDVGSGELFF. The chain combines TRBV5-5 with TRBJ2-2; D not resolved. Per the germline V gene, CDR1 is SGHKS and CDR2 is YYEKEE (reference sequence). V was shortened by 0 bases and J by 6 bases, with 9 bases between the two germline ends. The CDR3 sequence is 14 residues long. Drawing the rest from reference TRBV5-5 and TRBJ2-2, the complete variable domain is DAGVTQSPTHLIKTRGQQVTLRCSPISGHKSVSWYQQVLGQGPQFIFQYYEKEERGRGNFPDRFSARQFPNYSSELNVNALLLGDSALYLCASSLDVGSGELFFGEGSRLTVL.

The chain is built from TRBV19 and TRBJ2-7; possible D gene TRBD1, 6 bases. With 0 bases removed from V and 0 bases from J, the gap between germline ends came to 9 bases. This CDR3 has 15 residues. CDR1 and CDR2 (germline): LNHDA, SQIVND (reference sequence). CDR3 protein: CASSIDGDNSYEQYF. CDR3 in DNA: TGTGCCAGTAGTATAGATGGGGACAACTCCTACGAGCAGTACTTC.

This clonotype was observed a handful of times. The rearrangement joins TRBV27 to TRBJ2-2, with TRBD1 identical over 8 bases. Germline V gene sequence: CDR1 MNHEY, CDR2 SMNVEV (reference sequence). Trimming removed 2 bases from V and 5 bases from J; junction bases left unmatched: 4. CDR3 length equals 15 residues. The CDR3 DNA reads as TGTGCCAGCAGTTTAAACAGGGGGGCAACCGGGGAGCTGTTTTTT. Its protein is CASSLNRGATGELFF.

The chain joins TRBV10-3 to TRBJ2-1, with 8 bases matching TRBD1. The CDR3 has 18 amino acids. Germline V gives CDR1 ENHRY, CDR2 SYGVKD. The trim removed 0 bases at V and 6 bases at J, leaving 13 bases unmatched. The CDR3 coding sequence is TGTGCCATCAGTGAGTCCTCCCAGGGGGCAATGTACGGCAATGAGCAGTTCTTC. This encodes CAISESSQGAMYGNEQFF.

This clonotype was counted ten times or more. J is TRBJ2-7 and V is TRBV28; 7 nucleotides match TRBD2. The CDR3 runs to 15 residues. CDR1 is MDHEN and CDR2 is SYDVKM in the germline V gene. The ends lost 3 bases at V and 0 bases at J; junction bases unmatched: 5. CDR3 DNA sequence: TGTGCCAGCAGTTTTTGGGAGGGCCGCTCCTACGAGCAGTACTTC. Translated, it gives CASSFWEGRSYEQYF.

This clonotype was picked up a small number of times. The CDR3 here is CASSFGRTERDQYF. CDR3 coding DNA: TGTGCCAGCAGCTTCGGCAGGACGGAAAGGGACCAGTACTTC. The rearrangement links TRBV11-1 to TRBJ2-5; D is unresolved. Germline V lookup: CDR1 SGHAT, CDR2 FQDESV (reference sequence). The CDR3 length is 14 residues. V lost 3 bases to trimming and J lost 10 bases, with 18 bases between them.

This sequence joins TRBV20-1 and TRBJ2-7, with a weak D call TRBD1 (5 bases). The CDR3 has 13 residues. V was trimmed by 0 bases and J by 7 bases, leaving 13 bases between them. Germline V lookup: CDR1 DFQATT, CDR2 SNEGSKA (reference sequence). The CDR3 loop reads CSARDSAGREQYF. CDR3 bases: TGCAGTGCTAGAGATTCCGCAGGGCGGGAGCAGTACTTC.

The chain couples TRBV20-1 to TRBJ1-3; tentatively, D is TRBD1 (5 bases). This CDR3 has 14 amino acids. The V end was cut by 3 bases, the J end by 1 base, with 10 bases between. Germline V lookup: CDR1 DFQATT, CDR2 SNEGSKA (reference sequence). This CDR3 is CSARPPGSGNTIYF. Here the CDR3 DNA reads TGCAGTGCTAGGCCCCCAGGGTCTGGAAACACCATATATTTT.

Ten or more counts support this clonotype. In DNA, the CDR3 is TGTGCCAGCAGCCACGGACTAGCGGGGGGCAATGAGCAGTTCTTC. Amino acid sequence: CASSHGLAGGNEQFF. The chain combines TRBV7-3 with TRBJ2-1; the match to TRBD2 covers 14 bases. The J segment lost 6 bases and the V segment lost 5 bases, leaving 3 bases of the junction unmatched. This CDR3 region has 15 residues. Per the germline V gene, CDR1 is SGHTA and CDR2 is FQGTGA.

The table lists this clonotype with many counts. This chain links TRBV29-1 with TRBJ1-4; 11 bases map to TRBD1. CDR1 is SQVTM, CDR2 ANQGSEA, per germline. The CDR3 runs 15 residues. The V segment lost 7 bases and the J segment 8 bases; nucleotides outside the gene matches: 12. CDR3 sequence (DNA): TGCAGCGCCGCGCGTCGGACAGGGGGCGCGGAAAAACTGTTTTTT. Translating it yields CSAARRTGGAEKLFF.

The chain is built from TRBV18 and TRBJ1-2; 8 bases agree with TRBD1. Trimming cost V 6 bases and J 4 bases; bases outside gene matches: 10. From germline, CDR1 is KGHSH and CDR2 LQKENI. The CDR3 covers 15 residues. CDR3 in amino acids: CASSRTGRTGYGYTF. The CDR3 nucleotides read TGTGCCAGCTCCCGGACAGGGCGAACAGGCTATGGCTACACCTTC.

This clonotype was recorded at least ten times. V usage is TRBV4-2 and J usage is TRBJ2-5, with 7 bases that match TRBD2. Germline V CDR1 and CDR2: LGHNA, YNFKEQ. This CDR3 spans 15 amino acids. With V trimmed by 1 base and J by 1 base, 3 bases remained unmatched. The CDR3 sequence: CASSQGGGSQETQYF. DNA for the CDR3: TGTGCCAGCAGCCAAGGAGGCGGGAGCCAAGAGACCCAGTACTTC.